The clone carrying this T cell receptor beta chain was seen more than once but under ten times. Its cognate antigen is unknown. These data belong to a study of T cell repertoires in cytomegalovirus infection. Looking at the study overall: TCR beta signatures that were public indicated CMV infection and matching HLA type.

Points from the study as a whole: Cumulative frequency (of public TCR beta family members) identified carriers of CMV plus the relevant HLA. HLA-C-restricted, CMV-specific TCR beta clonotypes were dominant ex vivo.

Each CDR3 protein is one row after TCRdb ran MiXCR on the reads. The top ten hold around 14% of the sample, which has 510,000 or so distinct CDR3 sequences, around 27% seen once. Germline assignment: CDR1 LNHDA and CDR2 SQIVND (reference sequence). The ends lost 5 bases at V and 8 bases at J; junction bases unmatched: 2. The CDR3 runs 13 residues. The chain has TRBV19 and TRBJ1-6; TRBD1 aligns across 8 bases. Sequenced material: PBMCs. The TCR was taken from a human donor in good health (CMV status not recorded). Some clones in this sample may be carry-over from other donors' samples. In DNA form, the CDR3 reads TGTGCCAGTAGTGGACAGGGCCATTCACCCCTCCACTTT. The encoded protein is CASSGQGHSPLHF.